These 11 T cell receptor beta chains were sequenced from one sample in a study of blood T cell repertoires in COVID-19. Libraries were prepared by immunoSEQ multiplex PCR; TCRdb keeps only in-frame clonotypes and omits some of them. The sample consists of about 99,000 clones, 80% to 90% of them appearing once. Sequencing was carried out using peripheral blood. The source is a man aged 45-65 years with acute or convalescent COVID-19.

This clone was detected only once. The chain couples TRBV3-1 (or the pseudogene TRBV3-2) to TRBJ2-7; 9 nucleotides line up with TRBD2. Germline V CDR1 and CDR2: LGHDT, YNNKEL (reference sequence). The junction had 4 bases not matched to a gene; V was cut back by 5 bases and J by 8 bases. The CDR3 is made up of 12 amino acids. CDR3: CASSATSGQQYF. The CDR3 DNA is TGTGCCAGCAGCGCGACTAGCGGTCAGCAGTACTTC.

V is TRBV5-1 and J is TRBJ2-5, with D unclear. V was clipped by 4 bases and J by 0 bases, with 7 bases between them. Germline values: CDR1 SGHRS, CDR2 YFSETQ. The CDR3 length is 13 residues. The CDR3 DNA reads TGCGCCAGCAGCCGTCAGGACCAAGAGACCCAGTACTTC. Translation: CASSRQDQETQYF.

The rearrangement links TRBV3-1 (or the pseudogene TRBV3-2) to TRBJ2-5, with 9 bases identical to TRBD1. With V trimmed by 1 base and J by 4 bases, 4 bases remained unmatched. The CDR3 has 15 amino acids. Looked up from germline, CDR1 is LGHDT and CDR2 is YNNKEL (reference sequence). CDR3 amino acids: CASSQGDREGETQYF. The CDR3 DNA reads as TGTGCCAGCAGCCAAGGGGACAGGGAGGGAGAGACCCAGTACTTC.

V gene TRBV12-3 or TRBV12-4 combines with J gene TRBJ2-5; 8 bases are shared with TRBD2. The CDR3 covers 13 residues. V lost 8 bases to trimming and J lost 5 bases; unmatched junction nucleotides: 7. The CDR3 sequence is CASASGRRETQYF. In DNA form, the CDR3 reads TGTGCCAGCGCGAGCGGGAGACGGGAGACCCAGTACTTC.

The chain carries TRBV10-2 and TRBJ1-1, with D perhaps TRBD1 (6 bases). The V and J ends lost 6 bases and 5 bases respectively, with 13 bases between them. This CDR3 is built from 13 residues. The V gene's germline CDR1 is WSHSY and CDR2 SAAADI. DNA of the CDR3: TGCGCCAGCAGGACAACAGGGAATACTGAAGCTTTCTTT. Translating gives CASRTTGNTEAFF.

The chain recombines TRBV28 with TRBJ2-3; 8 bases match TRBD1. J gave up 9 bases and V 7 bases, and 15 bases lay outside the gene matches. The CDR3 runs to 15 residues. CDR1 MDHEN and CDR2 SYDVKM come from the germline V gene. CDR3: CASTRTGPRRYTQYF. The CDR3 DNA follows: TGTGCCAGCACCAGGACAGGGCCTCGGCGGTACACGCAGTATTTT.

This chain joins TRBV5-1 and TRBJ1-2; the D is unclear. The CDR3 is made up of 14 amino acids. CDR1 is SGHRS and CDR2 is YFSETQ in the germline V gene. Trimming took off 1 base at V and 4 bases at J, with 11 bases between the two ends. DNA for the CDR3: TGCGCCAGCAGCTTGAACAAGTTAATCTATGGCTACACCTTC. Its translation is CASSLNKLIYGYTF. The full variable domain, in which reference TRBV5-1 and TRBJ1-2 provide the parts outside the CDR3, is KAGVTQTPRYLIKTRGQQVTLSCSPISGHRSVSWYQQTPGQGLQFLFEYFSETQRNKGNFPGRFSGRQFSNSRSEMNVSTLELGDSALYLCASSLNKLIYGYTFGSGTRLTVV.

The rearrangement joins TRBV27 to TRBJ2-4; the D is unclear. Germline CDR1 reads MNHEY; CDR2 reads SMNVEV (reference sequence). Deletions cut 3 bases from V and 9 bases from J, with 12 bases between. CDR3 length: 13 amino acids. This chain's CDR3 is CASSFRSESIQYF. The CDR3 DNA sequence: TGTGCCAGCAGTTTCCGGTCTGAGAGCATTCAGTACTTC.

The J gene is TRBJ1-5, the V gene TRBV21-1; TRBD1 is taken as the D call from the table, unchecked against the DNA. TRBV21-1 is a listed pseudogene. The CDR3 extends over 16 amino acids. CDR3 coding DNA: TGTGCCAGCAGCAAGATTCGACAGGGCAATTGTCAGCCCCAGCATTTT. Amino acids: CASSKIRQGNCQPQHF.

The chain links TRBV29-1 to TRBJ2-1; TRBD1 matches 9 bases. Germline V lookup: CDR1 SQVTM, CDR2 ANQGSEA. With 1 base clipped from V and 4 bases from J, the junction kept 5 bases outside the gene matches. CDR3 size: 15 residues. CDR3 coding DNA: TGCAGCGTTGAAGGGGACAGGGAAAGTTACAATGAGCAGTTCTTC. Its protein is CSVEGDRESYNEQFF.

On this clone itself: A read error may produce the germline difference seen at one junction end. The gene calls are TRBV20-1 and TRBJ2-5, with D maybe TRBD1 (6 bases). The CDR3 has 11 residues. Germline loops: CDR1 DFQATT, CDR2 SNEGSKA (reference sequence). CDR3 amino acids: CSANRAETQYF. Here the CDR3 DNA reads TGCAGCGCTAACAGGGCGGAGACCCAGTACTTC.